The 9 T cell receptor beta chains below come from one sample, sequenced in a study of CD8 T cells in ankylosing spondylitis. TCRdb independently ran MiXCR on the 5' RACE reads; one entry per CDR3 protein. The sample gives some 290,000 distinct CDR3 sequences, around 19% of which show up once; about 8.2% is in the top ten. Sequencing input: blood, either unsorted or a sorted T cell fraction (not recorded which). These receptors were taken from a male donor with ankylosing spondylitis or in good health (not recorded which).

The chain has TRBV13 and TRBJ1-2; possibly TRBD1 for D (5 bases). Germline V CDR1 and CDR2: PRHDT, FYEKMQ (reference sequence). V lost 0 bases and J lost 3, with 17 bases in between. CDR3 length equals 17 residues. In DNA, the CDR3 is TGTGCCAGCAGCTTAGGTCACGAAGGGGATTCTCACTATGGCTACACCTTC. This codes for CASSLGHEGDSHYGYTF.

The chain joins TRBV28 to TRBJ2-5; D call uncertain. CDR3 length: 12 amino acids. CDR1 is MDHEN and CDR2 is SYDVKM in the germline V gene. Deletions cut 5 bases from V and 4 bases from J, with 8 bases between. The CDR3 region has the DNA TGTGCCAGCAGTGCCGGTCGAGAGACCCAGTACTTC. Translation gives CASSAGRETQYF.

This clonotype showed up many times. This chain links TRBV5-1 with TRBJ2-6; either TRBD1 or TRBD2 may supply D (5 bases each). CDR1 is SGHRS and CDR2 is YFSETQ in the germline V gene. Trimming cost V 2 bases and J 4 bases, with 13 bases left between them. The CDR3 is made up of 16 amino acids. The CDR3, as DNA: TGCGCCAGCAGCTTTCCATCCGGGGCAGGGGCCAACGTCCTGACTTTC. This sequence encodes CASSFPSGAGANVLTF. The entire variable domain, with the rest obtained from reference TRBV5-1 and TRBJ2-6, is as follows: KAGVTQTPRYLIKTRGQQVTLSCSPISGHRSVSWYQQTPGQGLQFLFEYFSETQRNKGNFPGRFSGRQFSNSRSEMNVSTLELGDSALYLCASSFPSGAGANVLTFGAGSRLTVL.

The chain links TRBV20-1 to TRBJ2-1, with D possibly being TRBD2 (6 bases). CDR3 length equals 12 residues. Germline CDR1 and CDR2: DFQATT and SNEGSKA (reference sequence). The V gene lost 4 bases and the J gene lost 8 bases, with 12 bases spanning the gap. The CDR3 sequence is CSAKGLAHEQFF. The CDR3 DNA sequence: TGCAGTGCTAAGGGACTTGCCCATGAGCAGTTCTTC.

The V call is TRBV12-3 or TRBV12-4, the J call TRBJ2-7, with D unresolved. The V end was cut by 10 bases, the J end by 0 bases, with 10 bases between. The length of the CDR3 is 12 residues. The CDR3 DNA is TGTGCCACCCATTTTCGCTCCTACGAGCAGTACGTC. It codes for CATHFRSYEQYV.

The chain combines TRBV10-3 with TRBJ2-5; no clear D. V gave up 0 bases and J gave up 7 bases, with 6 bases separating them. This CDR3 region has 12 residues. Germline V lookup: CDR1 ENHRY, CDR2 SYGVKD. The CDR3 DNA sequence: TGTGCCATCAGTGAGTCTACCGGGACCCAGTACTTC. This sequence encodes CAISESTGTQYF.

This clonotype was picked up a small number of times. The J gene is TRBJ2-2, the V gene TRBV20-1; D remains ambiguous. CDR3 length equals 11 residues. CDR1 and CDR2 (germline): DFQATT, SNEGSKA (reference sequence). Trimming removed 6 bases from V and 0 bases from J, with 2 bases in between. CDR3 nucleotides: TGCAGTGCCCCGAACACCGGGGAGCTGTTTTTT. Translated: CSAPNTGELFF.

The rearrangement uses TRBV27 and TRBJ2-2; TRBD1 aligns across 11 bases. Losses at the gene ends were 6 bases for V and 7 bases for J; bases not matched to a gene: 10. Per germline, CDR1 MNHEY and CDR2 SMNVEV (reference sequence). The CDR3 runs to 16 residues. The CDR3 DNA is TGTGCCAGCAGGCCCCGGACAGGGGGCGAAGGCGGGGAGCTGTTTTTT. The encoded protein is CASRPRTGGEGGELFF.

V is TRBV29-1 and J is TRBJ2-3; D may be TRBD1 or TRBD2 (5 bases each). Germline assignment: CDR1 SQVTM and CDR2 ANQGSEA. The germline V and J ends were trimmed by 4 bases and 1 base, with 12 bases remaining between them. The CDR3 loop spans 14 amino acids. The CDR3 loop is CSVVWGFRTDTQYF. The DNA for the CDR3 is TGCAGCGTTGTATGGGGGTTCCGCACAGATACGCAGTATTTT.